This T cell receptor beta chain was captured in a study of Japanese encephalitis immunity and Zika vaccine responses (TCRdb year 2021). Study-wide context: The included participants were given three 5.0 ug doses of alum-adjuvanted ZPIV at weeks 0, 4 and 28. Stimulations used ZIKV structural-protein peptide pools split into flavivirus-conserved and non-conserved sets, or JEV or YFV peptides matching the pre-vaccination. ZIKV peptides were 15-mers overlapping by 11 residues, selected for NetMHCpan/NetMHCII-predicted epitopes with affinity below 50 nM. The study tested whether CD4 T cell responses to the Zika vaccine were shaped by prior Japanese encephalitis virus (JEV) or yellow fever virus (YFV) vaccination. One dose of YFV vaccine (YF-VAX) was administered before ZPIV to some eleven participants, and eight to ten participants were flavivirus-naive. For TCR sequencing, five or six representative participants were chosen from each pre-vaccination group, with samples at week 0 (after pre-vaccination, before ZPIV) and week 52. Some eleven participants were given two doses of JEV vaccine (IXIARO) 28 days apart, two to three months before the first ZPIV dose. TCR repertoires were also analyzed from a few flavivirus-naive individuals at weeks 2, 6 and 52 after starting ZPIV vaccination.

The library came from 5' RACE. Before sequencing, the TCRbeta libraries were pooled in proportion to the number of cells sorted for each library. RNAzol RT was used to extract total RNA from the sorted cells, and cDNA was then synthesized using an oligo(dT) primer together with a template-switching oligo. The TCRbeta V-CDR3-J region was amplified by PCR with Kapa HiFi between a SMARTer oligo primer and a TCRbeta constant-region primer. Illumina adaptors and sample-specific index barcodes were added in a second PCR, followed by HighPrep bead cleanup and Bioanalyzer confirmation of a band of roughly 650 bp. The libraries were sequenced on an Illumina MiSeq using 2x151 bp paired-end reads. The study's own analysis went as follows. Reads were demultiplexed with an in-house Java program, and MiXCR assigned TCRbeta annotations and counted clonotypes. Repertoire overlap was measured with Morisita-Horn indices from the R package vegan, along with UPGMA clustering and Circos plots of recurring clonotypes. Shannon diversity and richness were normalized to the maximum possible value based on input cell numbers, so that values between 0 and 1 were obtained. CDR3beta sequences were aligned with MUSCLE, distances computed with SeqinR, and multidimensional scaling plotted in R. TCRdb took the public reads, trimmed them with fastp at Q25, ran MiXCR for clone calling and kept in-frame beta chains. A single entry per CDR3 protein holds the most common genes and DNA from its merged rows. The V and J calls and clone size are TCRdb's, not the authors'. The sample yields about 400 distinct CDR3 sequences; about 4% were counted once. The biggest ten clones account for approximately 36% of the sample.

V is clipped by 1 base and J by 0 bases, and the sequence between their germline boundaries is 7 bases long. The germline V gene sets CDR1 to SGHTA and CDR2 to FQGNSA. The CDR3 runs 15 residues from the cysteine to the phenylalanine. CDR3 DNA is the only sequence kept; it has 45 bases, read in frame from the first base. This clonotype is deemed medium-sized (0.01 to 0.1%). Base quality data are lacking; no much larger clone is found one base away. Paper-wide results and their limitations: Repertoire similarity across time-points and stimulations was higher in JEV-pre-vaccinated donors than in YFV-pre-vaccinated donors, indicating more clonotypes shared between ZIKV and JEV stimulation. The analysis covered only a subset of trial participants who had three doses and adequate samples, rather than the whole vaccinated cohort. Samples grouped by participant and showed no similarity between individuals, suggesting that no public TCRs were detected. In JEV-pre-vaccinated donors, the repertoire richness of CD4 T cells responding to conserved ZIKV epitopes dropped significantly after ZPIV. Only a few individuals showed CD8 T cell responses to ZIKV peptide pools, and those responses were very low in magnitude. The individual peptides behind the cross-reactive responses were not identified because limits on sample size made peptide-pool deconvolution impossible.

PBMCs were labeled with CellTrace CFSE and were cultured for 6 to 7 days in RPMI containing about 8% human serum plus peptide pools at about 1 ug/mL each. Unfixed proliferating CD4 T cells were sorted on a BD FACSAria as live CD56-CD19-CD16-CD3+CD4+ CFSE-low cells. The enrolled adults were healthy, and microneutralization screening showed them to be seronegative for ZIKV, JEV, YFV, DENV and WNV. The samples were taken from a phase 1, double-blinded, randomized, placebo-controlled trial testing an alum-adjuvanted Zika purified-inactivated virus (ZPIV) vaccine. Peripheral blood mononuclear cells were isolated by standard procedure and were kept frozen in liquid nitrogen until use.

Here the sequenced sample was antigen-activated CD4+ T cells from blood, cultured, taken during a Zika inactivated vaccine study. The rearranged chain carries TRBV7-2 and TRBJ1-5, with an unclear D gene assignment. The source of this sequence is an adult man who received an inactivated Zika virus vaccine. The encoded CDR3 is CASSLVGYSNQPQHF. In nucleotide form, the sequence is TGTGCCAGCAGCTTAGTGGGGTATAGCAATCAGCCCCAGCATTTT.